The 26 T cell receptor beta chains reported below all come from one sample, sequenced in a study of T cells in Graves' hyperthyroidism and ophthalmopathy. RNA transcripts yielded amplified TCR beta CDR3 regions. HTBI primers drove first-round RT-PCR of the TCR CDR3. TCRdb used MiXCR to reprocess the multiplex PCR reads, holding one entry per CDR3 protein. The profile shows around 380,000 distinct CDR3 sequences, 13% of them singletons. The sample was blood. Every receptor here comes from a man aged 25 to 40 with Graves' hyperthyroidism that later progressed to Graves' ophthalmopathy.

Ten or more counts support this clonotype. The V gene is TRBV6-1, the J gene TRBJ2-2; D gene unclear. Germline V gene sequence: CDR1 MNHNS, CDR2 SASEGT. Between the trimmed V and J ends, which lost 6 bases and 1 base, there was a span of 15 bases. The CDR3 covers 16 residues. CDR3 DNA sequence: TGTGCCAGCAGAGCCTCCGGGCCAAAGAACACCGGGGAGCTGTTTTTT. The encoded protein is CASRASGPKNTGELFF.

This clonotype was observed at least ten times. The chain has TRBV12-3 or TRBV12-4 and TRBJ1-5, with D possibly TRBD1 on 6 matching bases. V gave up 3 bases and J gave up 6 bases, with 12 bases separating them. The CDR3 spans 14 residues. The CDR3 spells CASSFRGGGQPQHF. CDR3 coding DNA: TGTGCCAGCAGTTTCCGGGGGGGCGGTCAGCCCCAGCATTTT.

The rearrangement joins TRBV19 to TRBJ2-2; 9 bases agree with TRBD1. Looked up from germline, CDR1 is LNHDA and CDR2 is SQIVND (reference sequence). The CDR3 sequence is 16 residues long. Trimming took 4 bases from V and 6 from J; bases not matched to a gene: 9. The CDR3 nucleotides are TGTGCCAGTAGTAGACAGGGGGATCTGCCCGCCGGGGAGCTGTTTTTT. Protein sequence: CASSRQGDLPAGELFF.

This clonotype has just a few counts. The chain employs TRBV3-1 and TRBJ2-3; D is tentatively TRBD1 or TRBD2 (5 bases each). The V gene lost 4 bases and the J gene lost 6 bases, with 11 bases spanning the gap. CDR1 LGHDT and CDR2 YNNKEL come from the germline V gene (reference sequence). The CDR3 length is 13 residues. The DNA for the CDR3 is TGTGCCAGCAGCCTCGGGACCATGGATACGCAGTATTTT. It yields the protein CASSLGTMDTQYF.

There are many counts of this clonotype. J is TRBJ2-5 and V is TRBV7-8; the D is unclear. CDR1 and CDR2 (germline): SGHVS, FQNEAQ. The CDR3 sequence is 14 residues long. V lost 5 bases and J lost 2, with 12 bases in between. CDR3 bases: TGTGCCAGCAGCGGCCAGACTTGGCAAGAGACCCAGTACTTC. It encodes CASSGQTWQETQYF.

J is TRBJ1-5 and V is TRBV5-8, with 8 bases identical to TRBD1. The junction had 12 bases not matched to a gene; V was cut back by 0 bases and J by 1 base. The CDR3 is 19 amino acids. Germline CDR1 reads SGHTS; CDR2 reads YDEGEE. In DNA form, the CDR3 reads TGTGCCAGCAGCTTGGGGGCAGGGGGCGCAGGTATGAGCAATCAGCCCCAGCATTTT. It encodes CASSLGAGGAGMSNQPQHF.

Note on this clonotype: One end of the junction varies from germline; a read error may be responsible. The chain has TRBV11-3 and TRBJ2-3, with D uncertain. CDR3 length: 17 amino acids. CDR1 and CDR2 from the germline V gene are SGHNT and YENEEA. The CDR3 is CASSPTPPQSFTDMQYF. Here the CDR3 DNA reads TGTGCTAGCAGCCCAACCCCACCGCAATCCTTCACAGATATGCAGTATTTT.

There are many counts of this clonotype. The chain recombines TRBV18 with TRBJ2-3, with no clear D. This CDR3 comprises 14 residues. V was trimmed by 3 bases and J by 2 bases, leaving 9 bases between them. Germline assignment: CDR1 KGHSH and CDR2 LQKENI. The CDR3 is CASSPRSLTDTQYF. The CDR3 nucleotides are TGTGCCAGCTCACCCCGGTCCCTCACAGATACGCAGTATTTT. Variable domain in full (rest from reference TRBV18 and TRBJ2-3): NAGVMQNPRHLVRRRGQEARLRCSPMKGHSHVYWYRQLPEEGLKFMVYLQKENIIDESGMPKERFSAEFPKEGPSILRIQQVVRGDSAAYFCASSPRSLTDTQYFGPGTRLTVL.

This clonotype has at least ten counts. This chain links TRBV20-1 with TRBJ2-7, with 8 bases identical to TRBD2. This CDR3 has 14 residues. With V trimmed by 5 bases and J by 4 bases, 10 bases remained unmatched. The germline CDR1 and CDR2 sequences are DFQATT and SNEGSKA (reference sequence). The CDR3: CSAETVAGNYEQYF. Written as DNA, the CDR3 is TGCAGTGCTGAGACGGTAGCGGGGAATTACGAGCAGTACTTC.

The genes are TRBV3-1 and TRBJ1-6, with TRBD1 as a possible D gene (6 bases). V was shortened by 2 bases and J by 6 bases, with 8 bases between the two germline ends. Germline values: CDR1 LGHDT, CDR2 YNNKEL (reference sequence). CDR3 length equals 14 residues. CDR3 nucleotides: TGTGCCAGCAGCCAAACAGGGTTTAATTCACCCCTCCACTTT. Translated: CASSQTGFNSPLHF.

This clonotype has ten or more counts. This sequence joins TRBV28 and TRBJ2-5; maybe TRBD1 (5 bases). Trimming took 8 bases from V and 3 from J, leaving 22 bases between them. The CDR3 sequence is 16 residues long. The germline V gene has CDR1 MDHEN and CDR2 SYDVKM. The CDR3 DNA is TGTGCCAGCTCACCACTCACTGGCAGGGCCGAAGAGACCCAGTACTTC. This codes for CASSPLTGRAEETQYF.

The table lists this clonotype with a few counts. V gene TRBV25-1 combines with J gene TRBJ1-2; tentatively, D is TRBD1 (5 bases). This CDR3 region has 16 residues. Trimming stripped 2 bases from V and 4 bases from J, with 17 bases between. Germline lookup yields CDR1 MGHDK and CDR2 SYGVNS. CDR3 residues: CASSEGLGIGTYGYTF. CDR3 DNA: TGTGCCAGCAGTGAAGGGTTGGGCATCGGGACCTATGGCTACACCTTC.

This clonotype occurred many times. The chain employs TRBV6-1 and TRBJ2-5; D gene unclear. CDR3 length equals 15 residues. Germline values: CDR1 MNHNS, CDR2 SASEGT. With 2 bases removed from V and 0 bases from J, the gap between germline ends came to 10 bases. The CDR3 protein is CASSEKGYDQETQYF. The CDR3, as DNA: TGTGCCAGCAGTGAAAAGGGCTACGACCAAGAGACCCAGTACTTC.

This clonotype appeared a few times. CDR3 nucleotides: TGTGCCACCAGTCGGACAGGGTCTAATGAAAAACTGTTTTTT. Translated: CATSRTGSNEKLFF. The gene calls are TRBV15 and TRBJ1-4, with TRBD1 identical over 8 bases. From germline, CDR1 is LNHNV and CDR2 YYDKDF (reference sequence). The J segment lost 3 bases and the V segment lost 6 bases, leaving 3 bases of the junction unmatched. The CDR3 is 14 residues long.

This clonotype was seen many times. The chain has TRBV7-2 and TRBJ2-7; D might be TRBD1 or TRBD2, each matching 5 bases. Germline V gene sequence: CDR1 SGHTA, CDR2 FQGNSA. V was clipped by 7 bases and J by 2 bases, with 15 bases between them. There are 14 residues in the CDR3. The CDR3 coding sequence is TGTGCCAGCACCCTTGGGCAGGGACCCTACGAGCAGTACTTC. The encoded protein is CASTLGQGPYEQYF.

V and J are TRBV6-9 and TRBJ1-5; no clear D. The CDR3 spans 14 residues. Germline CDR1 is MNHGY and CDR2 is SVAAGI. The germline V and J ends were trimmed by 3 bases and 2 bases, with 8 bases remaining between them. CDR3 loop: CASSYNKGNQPQHF. The CDR3 DNA reads TGTGCCAGCAGTTACAACAAGGGCAATCAGCCCCAGCATTTT.

In DNA, the CDR3 is TGTGCCACCAGTGTAGGGGGGGATCAGCCCCAGCATTTT. It translates to CATSVGGDQPQHF. The rearrangement links TRBV24-1 to TRBJ1-5; possible D gene TRBD1, 6 bases. V was clipped by 5 bases and J by 5 bases, with 9 bases between them. Per the germline V gene, CDR1 is KGHDR and CDR2 is SFDVKD. The CDR3 covers 13 residues.

This rearrangement joins TRBV6-2 or TRBV6-3 to TRBJ1-6, with a tentative D call TRBD1 (6 bases). Looked up from germline, CDR1 is MNHEY and CDR2 is SVGEGT. V was pared by 2 bases and J by 4 bases, with 12 bases between. This CDR3 region has 16 residues. The CDR3 region is CASSYGQSVYNSPLHF. The CDR3, as DNA: TGTGCCAGCAGTTACGGACAGAGCGTGTATAATTCACCCCTCCACTTT.

This clonotype was detected many times. The chain combines TRBV7-8 with TRBJ2-7, with D unclear. V lost 5 bases to trimming and J lost 0 bases, with 11 bases between them. Germline V gene lookup returns CDR1 SGHVS and CDR2 FQNEAQ. CDR3 length: 14 residues. CDR3 in amino acids: CASSPRPDSYEQYF. The CDR3 DNA sequence: TGTGCCAGCAGCCCTCGGCCAGACTCCTACGAGCAGTACTTC. Using reference TRBV7-8 and TRBJ2-7 for the parts outside the CDR3, the full variable domain is GAGVSQSPRYKVAKRGQDVALRCDPISGHVSLFWYQQALGQGPEFLTYFQNEAQLDKSGLPSDRFFAERPEGSVSTLKIQRTQQEDSAVYLCASSPRPDSYEQYFGPGTRLTVT.

This clonotype came up many times. The chain recombines TRBV7-9 with TRBJ1-4; 8 nucleotides agree with TRBD1. V was clipped by 6 bases and J by 0 bases; unmatched bases: 3. CDR1 and CDR2 (germline): SEHNR, FQNEAQ (reference sequence). The CDR3 runs to 15 residues. Here the CDR3 reads CASRQQGATNEKLFF. CDR3 sequence (DNA): TGTGCCAGCAGACAACAGGGGGCAACTAATGAAAAACTGTTTTTT.

The V gene is TRBV6-1, the J gene TRBJ1-2, with unresolved D. This CDR3 comprises 12 residues. Germline lookup yields CDR1 MNHNS and CDR2 SASEGT. Trimming cost V 6 bases and J 0 bases, with 5 bases left between them. The CDR3 bases are TGTGCCAGCAGACCACCTAACTATGGCTACACCTTC. Amino acid sequence: CASRPPNYGYTF.

This clonotype appeared many times. This chain connects TRBV14 to TRBJ2-1; D is unresolved. Germline V gives CDR1 SGHDN, CDR2 FVKESK. Deletions cut 6 bases from V and 7 bases from J, with 19 bases between. The CDR3 contains 15 residues. CDR3 sequence: CASRPTSKGLNEQFF. CDR3 sequence (DNA): TGTGCCAGCAGGCCCACTTCGAAGGGTTTGAATGAGCAGTTCTTC.

This sequence joins TRBV5-4 and TRBJ2-7; D perhaps matches TRBD2 (7 bases). CDR1 and CDR2 (germline): SGHNT, YYREEE (reference sequence). The CDR3 consists of 17 residues. V was clipped by 4 bases and J by 5 bases, with 25 bases between them. The CDR3, as DNA: TGTGCCAGCAGCCAAATGATCGGGGGGCAGGGCAGTAACGAGCAGTACTTC. Amino acid sequence: CASSQMIGGQGSNEQYF. The full variable domain, rest sourced from reference TRBV5-4 and TRBJ2-7, is ETGVTQSPTHLIKTRGQQVTLRCSSQSGHNTVSWYQQALGQGPQFIFQYYREEENGRGNFPPRFSGLQFPNYSSELNVNALELDDSALYLCASSQMIGGQGSNEQYFGPGTRLTVT.

This clonotype was seen at least ten times. The gene calls are TRBV11-2 and TRBJ2-7; D remains ambiguous. Trimming took 0 bases from V and 7 from J, leaving 10 bases between them. Germline lookup yields CDR1 SGHAT and CDR2 FQNNGV. The CDR3 extends over 13 amino acids. In DNA, the CDR3 is TGTGCCAGCAGCTTAGATCCAAGCTGGGAGCAGTACTTC. This translates into CASSLDPSWEQYF.

Only a few counts were recorded for this clonotype. The chain is built from TRBV19 and TRBJ1-4, with D uncertain. The germline V gene encodes CDR1 LNHDA and CDR2 SQIVND (reference sequence). V lost 5 bases and J lost 5, with 6 bases in between. CDR3 length: 12 amino acids. CDR3 sequence (DNA): TGTGCCAGTAGTGAAGTCAATGAAAAACTGTTTTTT. This codes for CASSEVNEKLFF.

This CDR3 reads CASSIGGTEQFF. The DNA for the CDR3 is TGTGCCAGCTCAATAGGGGGCACTGAGCAGTTCTTC. The genes are TRBV18 and TRBJ2-1, with 7 bases that match TRBD1. Germline V gives CDR1 KGHSH, CDR2 LQKENI. The CDR3 spans 12 residues. The J segment lost 9 bases and the V segment lost 5 bases, leaving 4 bases of the junction unmatched.